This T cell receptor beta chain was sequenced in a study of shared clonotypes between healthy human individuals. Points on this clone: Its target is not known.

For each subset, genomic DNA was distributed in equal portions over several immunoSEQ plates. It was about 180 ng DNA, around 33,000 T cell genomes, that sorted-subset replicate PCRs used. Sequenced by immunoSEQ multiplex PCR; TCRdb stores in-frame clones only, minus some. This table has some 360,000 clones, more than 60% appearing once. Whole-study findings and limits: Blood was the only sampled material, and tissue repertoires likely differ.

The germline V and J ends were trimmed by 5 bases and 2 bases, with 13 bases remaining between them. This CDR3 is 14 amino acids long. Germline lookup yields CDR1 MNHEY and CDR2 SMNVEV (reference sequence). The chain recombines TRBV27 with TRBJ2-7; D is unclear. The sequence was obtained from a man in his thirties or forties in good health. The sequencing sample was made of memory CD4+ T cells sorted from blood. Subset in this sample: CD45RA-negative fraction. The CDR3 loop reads CASSPVDKTYEQYF. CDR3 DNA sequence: TGTGCCAGCAGTCCGGTAGACAAGACCTACGAGCAGTACTTC.